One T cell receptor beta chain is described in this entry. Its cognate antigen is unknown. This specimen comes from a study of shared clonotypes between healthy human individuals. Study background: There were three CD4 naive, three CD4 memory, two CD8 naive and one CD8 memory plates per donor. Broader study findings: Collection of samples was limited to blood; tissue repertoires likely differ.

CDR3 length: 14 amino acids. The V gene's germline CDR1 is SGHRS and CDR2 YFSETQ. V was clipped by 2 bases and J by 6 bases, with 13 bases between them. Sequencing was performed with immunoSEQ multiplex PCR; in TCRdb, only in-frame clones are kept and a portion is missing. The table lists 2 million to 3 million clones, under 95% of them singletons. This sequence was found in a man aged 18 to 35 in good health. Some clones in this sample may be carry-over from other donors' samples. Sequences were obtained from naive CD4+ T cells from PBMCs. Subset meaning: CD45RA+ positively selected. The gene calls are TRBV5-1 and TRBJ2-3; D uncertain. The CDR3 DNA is TGCGCCAGCAGCTTTTTTCCGTCGAGGGATACGCAGTATTTT. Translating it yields CASSFFPSRDTQYF.